What follows describes a single T cell receptor (beta chain). Germline lookup yields CDR1 LNHDA and CDR2 SQIVND (reference sequence). V gave up 5 bases and J gave up 3 bases; unmatched junction bases: 22. The CDR3 spans 22 residues. This sample was included in a study of blood T cell repertoires in COVID-19. Turning to the study itself: Some COVID-19 samples were acute and others convalescent; all came from the United States, Italy and Spain. Sources were T cells, B-cell-depleted T cells, or PBMCs; the material itself was cDNA or gDNA.

Under the authors' procedure: Amplifying reference gene primers gave estimates of nucleated cell counts. Here immunoSEQ multiplex PCR was the method, and the copy in TCRdb shows in-frame clones only, minus some. The DNA gave D and trimming, while V, J and clone size come from that table. Of tens of thousands of clones in the sample, roughly four fifths are singletons; the top ten hold roughly 8%. This rearrangement joins TRBV19 to TRBJ2-6; 10 bases align to TRBD1. Sequencing was performed on peripheral blood. This TCR was recovered from a woman older than 75 with acute or convalescent COVID-19. CDR3 coding DNA: TGTGCCAGTAGTGAAAATAGGCGAGGGACGACAGGGGGCTCGGGTGGGGCCAACGTCCTGACTTTC. Residues: CASSENRRGTTGGSGGANVLTF.